This entry lists 9 T cell receptor beta chains sequenced from one sample in a study of blood T cell repertoires in COVID-19. Here immunoSEQ multiplex PCR was the method, and the copy in TCRdb shows in-frame clones only, minus some. The profile shows around 250,000 clones, around 88% of them singletons. Sample: peripheral blood. These receptors were collected from a man older than 75 with acute or convalescent COVID-19.

The V call is TRBV7-9, the J call TRBJ1-5, with D perhaps TRBD1 (5 bases). Germline V gene sequence: CDR1 SEHNR, CDR2 FQNEAQ (reference sequence). V was pared by 1 base and J by 5 bases, with 6 bases between. This CDR3 spans 13 amino acids. The CDR3 bases are TGTGCCAGCAGCTTAGGGGGGGATCAGCCCCAGCATTTT. It codes for CASSLGGDQPQHF.

The chain employs TRBV6-5 and TRBJ1-6, with TRBD1 matching over 12 bases. The CDR3 loop spans 15 amino acids. V shed 6 bases and J 8 bases; nucleotides not matched to a gene: 5. CDR1 and CDR2 from the germline V gene are MNHEY and SVGAGI. The chain's CDR3 is CASRGQGAIYSPLHF. The CDR3 DNA reads TGTGCCAGCAGGGGACAGGGGGCGATCTATTCACCCCTCCACTTT.

This clone was detected only once. This chain connects TRBV2 to TRBJ2-7, with TRBD1 identical over 7 bases. Germline V gives CDR1 SNHLY, CDR2 FYNNEI. V lost 6 bases and J lost 0; bases outside the gene matches: 5. The CDR3 contains 14 residues. CDR3 in DNA: TGTGCCAGCAGAATGACAGGGAGCTCCTACGAGCAGTACTTC. This sequence encodes CASRMTGSSYEQYF.

V gene TRBV28 combines with J gene TRBJ1-3; D might be TRBD1 (5 bases). CDR3 length: 15 amino acids. CDR1 MDHEN and CDR2 SYDVKM come from the germline V gene. Trimming took off 8 bases at V and 2 bases at J, with 16 bases between the two ends. In DNA, the CDR3 is TGTGCCAGCCTGGGCGGGACGGCTACTGGAAACACCATATATTTT. Its protein product is CASLGGTATGNTIYF.

The chain combines TRBV2 with TRBJ2-7; 8 bases map to TRBD1. The CDR3 has 14 amino acids. The V and J ends lost 6 bases and 6 bases, in that order; junction bases with no gene match: 10. Germline-derived CDR1 and CDR2 are SNHLY and FYNNEI. The CDR3 DNA sequence: TGTGCCAGCAGGGACCGGACAGGGTTTTTCGAGCAGTACTTC. This sequence encodes CASRDRTGFFEQYF.

This clone showed up just once. J is TRBJ1-2 and V is TRBV5-1; 7 bases line up with TRBD1. J was trimmed by 2 bases and V by 5 bases; bases with no gene match: 3. CDR1 and CDR2 (germline): SGHRS, YFSETQ. CDR3 size: 13 residues. For the CDR3, the DNA is TGCGCCAGCAGGTCGGGACAGAACTATGGCTACACCTTC. Encoded protein: CASRSGQNYGYTF.

The J gene is TRBJ1-5, the V gene TRBV7-9, with TRBD1 identical over 7 bases. Losses at the gene ends were 5 bases for V and 7 bases for J; bases not matched to a gene: 11. The CDR3 is made up of 15 amino acids. The V gene's germline CDR1 is SEHNR and CDR2 FQNEAQ (reference sequence). The CDR3 bases are TGTGCCAGCAGCCGAGATCAGGGGGTTGGACAGCCCCAGCATTTT. This gives the protein CASSRDQGVGQPQHF.

The rearrangement joins TRBV7-8 to TRBJ1-6, with D perhaps matching TRBD1 (5 bases). Trimming cost V 7 bases and J 9 bases, with 16 bases left between them. The CDR3 has 14 amino acids. Germline V gives CDR1 SGHVS, CDR2 FQNEAQ. The CDR3 reads CASTLDTSRSPLHF. DNA of the CDR3: TGTGCCAGCACCCTGGACACTTCTCGTTCACCCCTCCACTTT.

J is TRBJ1-3 and V is TRBV4-1; D possibly corresponds to TRBD1 (5 bases). The V and J ends lost 1 base and 8 bases respectively, with 9 bases between them. This CDR3 is 13 amino acids long. Looked up from germline, CDR1 is MGHRA and CDR2 is YSYEKL. The CDR3 DNA reads TGCGCCAGCAGCCAAGGACAGAAGGACACCATATATTTT. Protein sequence: CASSQGQKDTIYF.